The TCR beta chain described here comes from a study of blood T cells in healthy people across ages. This clonotype was detected a few times. The antigen is not known. It was with a sample-barcoded 5' primer and a J-beta primer mix that a second PCR of roughly 6 to 12 cycles was run. TCRdb passed the 5' RACE reads through MiXCR, listing each CDR3 protein once. The sample comprises about 1.5 million distinct CDR3 sequences, around 40% of which are singletons, and more than 4% rests with the top ten. Every donor provided around 9.5 milliliters of peripheral blood. This CDR3 spans 14 amino acids. From germline, CDR1 is DFQATT and CDR2 SNEGSKA (reference sequence). Trimming took 3 bases from V and 4 from J, leaving 13 bases between them. Study-level findings and limits: Estimated diversity across one million T cells was deemed an underestimate.

This receptor was identified in a woman aged 18-29 years in good health. Specimen: blood. V gene TRBV20-1 combines with J gene TRBJ1-3; D is possibly TRBD1 (6 bases). CDR3 DNA: TGCAGTGCTAGGGGGGCAGGGTCGGGAAACACCATATATTTT. This encodes CSARGAGSGNTIYF.